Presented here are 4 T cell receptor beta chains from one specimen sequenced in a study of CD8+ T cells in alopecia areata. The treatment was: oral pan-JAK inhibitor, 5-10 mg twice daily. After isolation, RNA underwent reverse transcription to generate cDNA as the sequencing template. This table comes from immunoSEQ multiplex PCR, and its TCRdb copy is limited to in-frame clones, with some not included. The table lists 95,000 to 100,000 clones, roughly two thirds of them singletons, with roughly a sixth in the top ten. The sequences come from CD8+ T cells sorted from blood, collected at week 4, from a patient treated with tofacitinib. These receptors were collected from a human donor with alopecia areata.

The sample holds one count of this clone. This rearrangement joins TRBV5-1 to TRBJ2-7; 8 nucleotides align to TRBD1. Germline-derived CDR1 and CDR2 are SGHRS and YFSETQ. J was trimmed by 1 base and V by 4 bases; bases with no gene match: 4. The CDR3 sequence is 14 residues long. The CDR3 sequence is CASSPRTGSYEQYF. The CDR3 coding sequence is TGCGCCAGCAGCCCAAGGACAGGGTCCTACGAGCAGTACTTC.

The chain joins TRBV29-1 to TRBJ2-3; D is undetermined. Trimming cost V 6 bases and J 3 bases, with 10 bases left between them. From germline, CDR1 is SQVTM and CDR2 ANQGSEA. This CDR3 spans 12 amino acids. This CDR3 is CSVDVMTDTQYF. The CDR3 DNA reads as TGCAGCGTCGACGTTATGACAGATACGCAGTATTTT.

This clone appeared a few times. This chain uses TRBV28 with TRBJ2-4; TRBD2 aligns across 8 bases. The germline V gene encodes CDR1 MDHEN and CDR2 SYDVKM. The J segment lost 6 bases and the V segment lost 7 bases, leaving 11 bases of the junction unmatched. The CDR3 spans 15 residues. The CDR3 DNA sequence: TGTGCCAGCAACCCCCGGGAGGGCCTTAGAAACATTCAGTACTTC. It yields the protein CASNPREGLRNIQYF.

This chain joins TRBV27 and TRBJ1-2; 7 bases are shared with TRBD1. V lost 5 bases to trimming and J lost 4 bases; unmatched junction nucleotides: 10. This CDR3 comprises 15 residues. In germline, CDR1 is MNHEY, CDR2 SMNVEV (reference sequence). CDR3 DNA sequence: TGTGCCAGCAGTGGATACAGGGGCTGGGTCTATGGCTACACCTTC. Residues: CASSGYRGWVYGYTF.